These 31 T cell receptor beta chains were all obtained from the same sample, sequenced in a study of blood T cell repertoires in COVID-19. Method: immunoSEQ multiplex PCR; TCRdb's copy keeps in-frame clones and lacks some. The sample has roughly 360,000 clones, around 83% seen once. The sample comprised PBMCs or T cells enriched from blood (not recorded which). These receptors were collected from a woman aged 45-65 years who had recovered from COVID-19.

The chain joins TRBV6-2 or TRBV6-3 to TRBJ1-2, with D tentatively TRBD1 (5 bases). CDR1 and CDR2 from the germline V gene are MNHEY and SVGEGT. CDR3 length: 14 residues. The V gene lost 2 bases and the J gene lost 3 bases, with 10 bases spanning the gap. The CDR3 DNA reads as TGTGCCAGCAGTTACGGGGGGTTGGACTATGGCTACACCTTC. It codes for CASSYGGLDYGYTF.

V gene TRBV30 combines with J gene TRBJ2-7, with 11 nucleotides matching TRBD1. Germline V gives CDR1 GTSNPN, CDR2 SVGIG (reference sequence). This CDR3 is built from 20 residues. Germline trimming cut 1 base from V and 2 bases from J; bases unmatched to any gene: 19. CDR3 loop: CAWSGLRRGQGDLRAYEQYF. The CDR3 DNA reads TGTGCCTGGAGTGGCCTTCGTAGGGGACAGGGGGATTTGAGGGCCTACGAGCAGTACTTC.

The chain links TRBV14 to TRBJ1-2, with D hard to call. This CDR3 contains 13 residues. V lost 4 bases to trimming and J lost 3 bases, with 9 bases between them. The germline V gene encodes CDR1 SGHDN and CDR2 FVKESK. The CDR3 loop reads CASSLELDYGYTF. The CDR3 bases are TGTGCCAGCAGCCTGGAGCTGGACTATGGCTACACCTTC.

This rearrangement joins TRBV27 to TRBJ1-1; 7 bases match TRBD1. The CDR3 contains 17 residues. Germline trimming cut 5 bases from V and 3 bases from J; bases unmatched to any gene: 15. Germline CDR1 MNHEY, CDR2 SMNVEV (reference sequence). CDR3: CASSTTYDRGRDTEAFF. For the CDR3, the DNA is TGTGCCAGCAGTACAACCTATGATAGGGGGCGAGACACTGAAGCTTTCTTT.

This chain joins TRBV9 and TRBJ2-7; no definite D call. V lost 4 bases to trimming and J lost 0 bases, with 14 bases between them. The germline V gene encodes CDR1 SGDLS and CDR2 YYNGEE. The CDR3 is made up of 15 amino acids. The CDR3 is CASSPSSRSSYEQYF. The CDR3 coding sequence is TGTGCCAGCAGCCCCTCTTCCCGGAGCTCCTACGAGCAGTACTTC. The full variable domain, completed using reference TRBV9 and TRBJ2-7, is DSGVTQTPKHLITATGQRVTLRCSPRSGDLSVYWYQQSLDQGLQFLIQYYNGEERAKGNILERFSAQQFPDLHSELNLSSLELGDSALYFCASSPSSRSSYEQYFGPGTRLTVT.

The chain combines TRBV7-2 with TRBJ1-2, with D hard to call. This CDR3 is 14 amino acids long. The germline CDR1 and CDR2 sequences are SGHTA and FQGNSA. V lost 1 base, J lost 7 bases, and 13 bases lay in between. CDR3 region: CASSLDSRVSGYTF. In nucleotides, the CDR3 is TGTGCCAGCAGCTTAGATTCTCGGGTTTCTGGCTACACCTTC.

The genes are TRBV5-1 and TRBJ1-2; 9 nucleotides agree with TRBD1. This CDR3 spans 15 amino acids. The germline V gene has CDR1 SGHRS and CDR2 YFSETQ. The V gene end was trimmed by 4 bases and the J gene end by 6 bases; junction bases not matched to a gene: 10. CDR3 nucleotides: TGCGCCAGCAGCCCGGGACAGGGCCAATGGGATGGCTACACCTTC. This codes for CASSPGQGQWDGYTF.

V is TRBV7-9 and J is TRBJ1-4, with D tentatively TRBD1 (5 bases). The germline V and J ends were trimmed by 4 bases and 0 bases, with 12 bases remaining between them. Germline V CDR1 and CDR2: SEHNR, FQNEAQ (reference sequence). The CDR3 loop spans 16 amino acids. The CDR3 region has the DNA TGTGCCAGCAGCTCACAGGCGCTTGCAACTAATGAAAAACTGTTTTTT. This sequence encodes CASSSQALATNEKLFF.

The chain employs TRBV28 and TRBJ1-6; D is unresolved. This CDR3 is built from 15 residues. Trimming pared 4 bases from V and 3 bases from J, leaving 10 bases between. Germline loops: CDR1 MDHEN, CDR2 SYDVKM. This chain's CDR3 is CASSYYGDYNSPLHF. CDR3 coding DNA: TGTGCCAGCAGTTATTACGGAGACTATAATTCACCCCTCCACTTT.

The gene calls are TRBV18 and TRBJ2-5, with D hard to call. V shed 4 bases and J shed 2 bases, with 8 bases lying between them. The germline V gene encodes CDR1 KGHSH and CDR2 LQKENI. The CDR3 runs to 13 residues. The CDR3 sequence is CASSLIRQETQYF. The CDR3 DNA follows: TGTGCCAGCTCACTCATCAGACAAGAGACCCAGTACTTC. The full variable domain, completed using reference TRBV18 and TRBJ2-5, is NAGVMQNPRHLVRRRGQEARLRCSPMKGHSHVYWYRQLPEEGLKFMVYLQKENIIDESGMPKERFSAEFPKEGPSILRIQQVVRGDSAAYFCASSLIRQETQYFGPGTRLLVL.

This chain joins TRBV5-1 and TRBJ2-7; possible D gene TRBD1, 6 bases. The CDR3 totals 16 residues. From germline, CDR1 is SGHRS and CDR2 YFSETQ. V shed 0 bases and J shed 1 base, with 14 bases lying between them. The CDR3 is CASSLGGLQGSYEQYF. For the CDR3, the DNA is TGCGCCAGCAGCTTGGGGGGCCTACAGGGATCCTACGAGCAGTACTTC.

V is TRBV5-1 and J is TRBJ2-7; 9 nucleotides match TRBD1. Germline lookup yields CDR1 SGHRS and CDR2 YFSETQ. Trimming removed 0 bases from V and 7 bases from J; junction bases left unmatched: 20. This CDR3 spans 19 amino acids. CDR3 in DNA: TGCGCCAGCAGCTTGGGTTATCGGGGTGGCGGACAGGGGATTTGGGAGCAGTACTTC. It translates to CASSLGYRGGGQGIWEQYF.

To note about this clone: At the DNA level, this CDR3 is encoded by other sequences in the same sample as well. The chain employs TRBV29-1 and TRBJ2-5; TRBD2 agrees at 10 bases. V shed 4 bases and J 3 bases; nucleotides not matched to a gene: 2. This CDR3 has 13 residues. Germline CDR1 and CDR2: SQVTM and ANQGSEA. CDR3: CSVGSGRKETQYF. Here the CDR3 DNA reads TGCAGCGTTGGTAGCGGGAGGAAAGAGACCCAGTACTTC.

The CDR3 nucleotides read TGTGCCAGCAGCCAAGCGGGACTAGCGGGGGCGGAGTCCTACAATGAGCAGTTCTTC. Translating it yields CASSQAGLAGAESYNEQFF. The V gene is TRBV3-1 (or the pseudogene TRBV3-2), the J gene TRBJ2-1; 14 nucleotides line up with TRBD2. V lost 1 base to trimming and J lost 1 base; unmatched junction nucleotides: 6. CDR1 LGHDT and CDR2 YNNKEL come from the germline V gene (reference sequence). This CDR3 has 19 amino acids.

This clone was found many times. The rearrangement uses TRBV3-1 (or the pseudogene TRBV3-2) and TRBJ1-6, with a possible D match to TRBD1 (6 bases). The germline gives CDR1 LGHDT, CDR2 YNNKEL (reference sequence). The CDR3 contains 13 residues. The V end was cut by 6 bases, the J end by 10 bases, with 13 bases between. CDR3 amino acids: CASRRQENSPLHF. CDR3 sequence (DNA): TGTGCCAGCAGACGACAGGAAAACTCACCCCTCCACTTT.

The chain has TRBV11-2 and TRBJ2-7; D unclear. Germline lookup yields CDR1 SGHAT and CDR2 FQNNGV. V was trimmed by 4 bases and J by 4 bases, leaving 11 bases between them. The CDR3 runs 13 residues. The CDR3 nucleotides are TGTGCCAGCAGCTCACTGAGAAGTTACGAGCAGTACTTC. It translates to CASSSLRSYEQYF.

This clone was recorded a few times. The rearrangement uses TRBV11-2 and TRBJ1-4; D may be TRBD1 (5 bases). CDR1 SGHAT and CDR2 FQNNGV come from the germline V gene. This CDR3 is 16 amino acids long. V was trimmed by 5 bases and J by 6 bases, leaving 19 bases between them. The CDR3 region is CASSRTSPRGDEKLFF. In nucleotides, the CDR3 is TGTGCCAGCAGCCGGACATCCCCCAGAGGAGATGAAAAACTGTTTTTT.

This chain connects TRBV5-1 to TRBJ2-7, with 11 nucleotides matching TRBD2. The CDR3 spans 15 residues. V lost 5 bases to trimming and J lost 0 bases; unmatched junction nucleotides: 4. Germline values: CDR1 SGHRS, CDR2 YFSETQ. The CDR3 DNA sequence: TGCGCCAGCAGTTACGGGACTAGCGGCTCCTACGAGCAGTACTTC. Translated: CASSYGTSGSYEQYF.

V is TRBV2 and J is TRBJ2-3; possible D gene TRBD2, 5 bases. The V end lost 0 bases, the J end lost 8 bases, and 9 bases lay between the germline ends. The CDR3 sequence is 13 residues long. In germline, CDR1 is SNHLY, CDR2 FYNNEI. CDR3 loop: CASSEAEAGTQYF. The CDR3 nucleotides read TGTGCCAGCAGTGAAGCGGAGGCTGGTACGCAGTATTTT.

The chain recombines TRBV19 with TRBJ1-2; D is unclear. This CDR3 has 12 amino acids. In germline, CDR1 is LNHDA, CDR2 SQIVND (reference sequence). V lost 8 bases, J lost 1 base, and 8 bases lay in between. CDR3 in amino acids: CASAGFNYGYTF. The CDR3 DNA sequence: TGTGCCAGTGCAGGATTTAACTATGGCTACACCTTC.

CDR3 nucleotides: TGCAGCACAAGAACCGGGACAGGCAACGAGCAGTACTTC. It is translated as CSTRTGTGNEQYF. V and J are TRBV29-1 and TRBJ2-7; TRBD1 matches 8 bases. Looked up from germline, CDR1 is SQVTM and CDR2 is ANQGSEA. V lost 8 bases and J lost 5; bases outside the gene matches: 11. This CDR3 has 13 amino acids.

V is TRBV30 and J is TRBJ2-7; 9 positions match TRBD2. The J segment lost 2 bases and the V segment lost 0 bases, leaving 11 bases of the junction unmatched. The germline CDR1 and CDR2 sequences are GTSNPN and SVGIG (reference sequence). The CDR3 extends over 17 amino acids. The CDR3 sequence: CAWSVTGWSSGAYEQYF. CDR3 coding DNA: TGTGCCTGGAGTGTAACGGGGTGGTCTAGCGGGGCCTACGAGCAGTACTTC. Full variable domain (outside the CDR3, taken from reference TRBV30 and TRBJ2-7): SQTIHQWPATLVQPVGSPLSLECTVEGTSNPNLYWYRQAAGRGLQLLFYSVGIGQISSEVPQNLSASRPQDRQFILSSKKLLLSDSGFYLCAWSVTGWSSGAYEQYFGPGTRLTVT.

This chain connects TRBV24-1 to TRBJ1-2, with 7 bases aligning to TRBD1. This CDR3 has 13 residues. Germline V lookup: CDR1 KGHDR, CDR2 SFDVKD. V lost 5 bases to trimming and J lost 5 bases; unmatched junction nucleotides: 4. The CDR3 DNA is TGTGCCACCAGTGCGGCAGGGGGGTATGGCTACACCTTC. It yields the protein CATSAAGGYGYTF.

This clone has only one observation. This sequence joins TRBV6-5 and TRBJ1-5; 10 nucleotides align to TRBD1. The CDR3 has 15 amino acids. In germline, CDR1 is MNHEY, CDR2 SVGAGI. V lost 7 bases and J lost 7; bases outside the gene matches: 10. The CDR3 loop is CASTTGQGVGQPQHF. The CDR3 DNA reads as TGTGCCAGCACCACTGGACAGGGGGTCGGACAGCCCCAGCATTTT.

This clone came up once. The V gene is TRBV6-5, the J gene TRBJ2-7, with no clear D. From germline, CDR1 is MNHEY and CDR2 SVGAGI. The CDR3 is 13 amino acids. V was cut by 5 bases and J by 1 base, with 9 bases left in between. The CDR3 region has the DNA TGTGCCAGCAGTCCCTACGGGTCCTACGAGCAGTACTTC. Its protein is CASSPYGSYEQYF.

This clone appeared once. The CDR3 here is CSASSSGRLDEQFF. The CDR3 DNA follows: TGCAGTGCTAGTTCTAGCGGGAGGCTCGATGAGCAGTTCTTC. The V call is TRBV20-1, the J call TRBJ2-1, with 11 bases identical to TRBD2. Germline lookup yields CDR1 DFQATT and CDR2 SNEGSKA (reference sequence). The CDR3 length is 14 residues. The J segment lost 8 bases and the V segment lost 3 bases, leaving 6 bases of the junction unmatched.

This chain connects TRBV10-2 to TRBJ1-5, with D perhaps matching TRBD1 (6 bases). Germline-derived CDR1 and CDR2 are WSHSY and SAAADI. There are 16 residues in the CDR3. The ends were cut back, 2 bases at V and 6 bases at J, with 17 bases in the middle. The DNA for the CDR3 is TGCGCCAGCAGTGAGAGTGCCGGAACAGGGAGTCAGCCCCAGCATTTT. Amino acids: CASSESAGTGSQPQHF.

In nucleotides, the CDR3 is TGTGCCAGCAGCAGAGGGAGCCCGGAGACCCAGTACTTC. Its protein product is CASSRGSPETQYF. This rearrangement joins TRBV27 to TRBJ2-5; D perhaps matches TRBD2 (5 bases). The V gene lost 6 bases and the J gene lost 5 bases, with 13 bases spanning the gap. This CDR3 region has 13 residues. From germline, CDR1 is MNHEY and CDR2 SMNVEV (reference sequence).

V is TRBV6-5 and J is TRBJ1-1, with D possibly TRBD1 on 6 matching bases. The germline CDR1 and CDR2 sequences are MNHEY and SVGAGI. V gave up 3 bases and J gave up 8 bases, with 13 bases separating them. CDR3 length: 13 amino acids. The CDR3 loop is CASSYSRGREAFF. The CDR3 coding sequence is TGTGCCAGCAGTTATTCCAGGGGTCGAGAAGCTTTCTTT.

As for this clone: Other DNA sequences in this specimen translate into the identical CDR3. This rearrangement joins TRBV5-1 to TRBJ2-1; no clear D gene. Germline CDR1 reads SGHRS; CDR2 reads YFSETQ. V was pared by 0 bases and J by 10 bases, with 8 bases between. The CDR3 covers 12 residues. CDR3 in DNA: TGCGCCAGCAGCTTGGACCGGCGGGAGCAGTTCTTC. As protein: CASSLDRREQFF.

This rearrangement joins TRBV7-9 to TRBJ1-5; D unclear. From germline, CDR1 is SEHNR and CDR2 FQNEAQ (reference sequence). CDR3 length: 15 amino acids. The V and J ends lost 1 base and 0 bases respectively, with 7 bases between them. CDR3 in DNA: TGTGCCAGCAGCTTAGGTTGGGCTAGCAATCAGCCCCAGCATTTT. It codes for CASSLGWASNQPQHF.